The next 8 T cell receptor beta chains were all read from a single sample in a study of shared clonotypes between healthy human individuals. Produced via immunoSEQ multiplex PCR; TCRdb's table is partial and in-frame only. The sample records approximately 1.5 million clones, approximately 98% being singletons. Sequencing used naive CD4+ T cells sorted from blood. The subset denotes: CD45RA+ positively selected. These receptor sequences come from a man aged 25 to 40 in good health.

The chain has TRBV27 and TRBJ2-7; 9 bases map to TRBD2. Germline V gene lookup returns CDR1 MNHEY and CDR2 SMNVEV (reference sequence). Trimming cost V 2 bases and J 2 bases; bases outside gene matches: 4. This CDR3 has 15 residues. CDR3 loop: CASSLTLAGTYEQYF. DNA of the CDR3: TGTGCCAGCAGTTTAACGCTAGCGGGGACCTACGAGCAGTACTTC.

The gene calls are TRBV18 and TRBJ2-1, with 8 bases identical to TRBD1. Germline CDR1 KGHSH, CDR2 LQKENI. The CDR3 spans 15 residues. With 3 bases clipped from V and 8 bases from J, the junction kept 9 bases outside the gene matches. CDR3 amino acids: CASSPDRVLLYEQFF. Here the CDR3 DNA reads TGTGCCAGCTCACCGGACAGGGTCCTTCTGTATGAGCAGTTCTTC.

The chain carries TRBV20-1 and TRBJ2-5; D perhaps matches TRBD2 (5 bases). With 4 bases removed from V and 9 bases from J, the gap between germline ends came to 12 bases. Germline V gives CDR1 DFQATT, CDR2 SNEGSKA (reference sequence). The CDR3 has 11 residues. The CDR3, as DNA: TGCAGTGCTACCCGGGGAGCGGCCCAGTACTTC. Amino acid sequence: CSATRGAAQYF.

This clone has only one observation. The rearrangement uses TRBV7-2 and TRBJ2-3; 7 bases fit TRBD2. The V gene's germline CDR1 is SGHTA and CDR2 FQGNSA. There are 16 residues in the CDR3. V trimming: 6 bases; J trimming: 1 base; junction bases outside the gene matches: 10. The CDR3 coding sequence is TGTGCCAGCAGGTCCCAGCGGGGCGCCCGCACAGATACGCAGTATTTT. It encodes CASRSQRGARTDTQYF.

J is TRBJ2-2 and V is TRBV18; 12 nucleotides match TRBD2. Trimming cost V 2 bases and J 6 bases; bases outside gene matches: 7. Germline assignment: CDR1 KGHSH and CDR2 LQKENI. CDR3 length equals 17 residues. The CDR3 DNA is TGTGCCAGCTCACCATTGAGGACTAGCGGGACGGCCGGGGAGCTGTTTTTT. Amino acid sequence: CASSPLRTSGTAGELFF.

This chain links TRBV19 with TRBJ2-1; D not certain. The length of the CDR3 is 15 residues. In germline, CDR1 is LNHDA, CDR2 SQIVND (reference sequence). Deletions cut 6 bases from V and 0 bases from J, with 12 bases between. The CDR3 region has the DNA TGTGCCAGTAGACCGACCCGGAGCTCCTACAATGAGCAGTTCTTC. It specifies CASRPTRSSYNEQFF.

This clone has just one count. The chain carries TRBV5-1 and TRBJ2-5; 15 bases match TRBD2. The CDR3 runs 23 residues. Germline-derived CDR1 and CDR2 are SGHRS and YFSETQ. V was pared by 2 bases and J by 3 bases, with 23 bases of the junction left unmatched. The CDR3 here is CASSFTGGNTWTSGRVNKETQYF. CDR3 nucleotide sequence: TGCGCCAGCAGCTTCACAGGCGGTAACACTTGGACTAGCGGGAGGGTAAATAAAGAGACCCAGTACTTC. Combining the CDR3 with reference TRBV5-1 and TRBJ2-5 gives the whole variable domain KAGVTQTPRYLIKTRGQQVTLSCSPISGHRSVSWYQQTPGQGLQFLFEYFSETQRNKGNFPGRFSGRQFSNSRSEMNVSTLELGDSALYLCASSFTGGNTWTSGRVNKETQYFGPGTRLLVL.

Concerning this clone itself: The same CDR3 can be traced to other DNA sequences in this sample. The chain is built from TRBV28 and TRBJ1-2; no reliable D call. Germline-derived CDR1 and CDR2 are MDHEN and SYDVKM. The germline V and J ends were trimmed by 1 base and 5 bases, with 5 bases remaining between them. The CDR3 is made up of 12 amino acids. The CDR3 bases are TGTGCCAGCAGTTTATCCACTTATGGCTACACCTTC. Protein product: CASSLSTYGYTF.